These 30 T cell receptor beta chains originate from one sample sequenced in a study of T cell responses to AZD1222 COVID-19 vaccine. Data came from immunoSEQ multiplex PCR; TCRdb stores just in-frame clones and leaves some out. The profile shows 140,000 or so clones, approximately 86% of them singletons. The material sequenced was peripheral blood, taken 28 days after the second dose of the MenACWY control vaccine. These receptor sequences come from an adult who received the MenACWY meningococcal vaccine as a control.

This sequence joins TRBV9 and TRBJ2-4; D is tentatively TRBD1 or TRBD2 (5 bases each). The germline V and J ends were trimmed by 1 base and 9 bases, with 11 bases remaining between them. The germline gives CDR1 SGDLS, CDR2 YYNGEE. This CDR3 is built from 13 residues. The CDR3 sequence is CASSVQGEGIQYF. CDR3 nucleotide sequence: TGTGCCAGCAGCGTACAGGGAGAGGGCATTCAGTACTTC.

The chain employs TRBV27 and TRBJ1-2, with D uncertain. The CDR3 is 14 residues long. In germline, CDR1 is MNHEY, CDR2 SMNVEV (reference sequence). Trimming took 6 bases from V and 2 from J, leaving 13 bases between them. The CDR3 bases are TGTGCCAGCAGCCCGACGGTTTCCAACTATGGCTACACCTTC. This gives the protein CASSPTVSNYGYTF.

The chain links TRBV9 to TRBJ2-1; TRBD1 matches 7 bases. Germline V gene sequence: CDR1 SGDLS, CDR2 YYNGEE. The CDR3 has 14 residues. V gave up 4 bases and J gave up 8 bases; unmatched junction bases: 9. The CDR3 spells CASSYSGGMDEQFF. CDR3 nucleotide sequence: TGTGCCAGCAGCTATTCAGGGGGTATGGATGAGCAGTTCTTC.

The rearrangement joins TRBV5-4 to TRBJ1-1, with a possible D match to TRBD1 (6 bases). The germline V and J ends were trimmed by 1 base and 5 bases, with 15 bases remaining between them. The CDR3 contains 15 residues. Germline V lookup: CDR1 SGHNT, CDR2 YYREEE (reference sequence). The CDR3 sequence is CASSLLAGEGTEAFF. The CDR3 nucleotides are TGTGCCAGCAGCTTGCTAGCAGGGGAAGGAACTGAAGCTTTCTTT.

The chain links TRBV9 to TRBJ1-2; D gene unclear. CDR3 length equals 14 residues. Trimming cost V 0 bases and J 5 bases, with 11 bases left between them. In germline, CDR1 is SGDLS, CDR2 YYNGEE. This CDR3 is CASSVAADGYGYTF. The CDR3 DNA follows: TGTGCCAGCAGCGTAGCGGCAGATGGATATGGCTACACCTTC.

The J gene is TRBJ2-4, the V gene TRBV7-2, with TRBD2 identical over 8 bases. Germline V gene data show CDR1 as SGHTA and CDR2 as FQGNSA. The CDR3 extends over 14 amino acids. The trim removed 5 bases at V and 6 bases at J, leaving 6 bases unmatched. The CDR3 sequence is CASSISGALNIQYF. CDR3 DNA sequence: TGTGCCAGCAGCATTAGCGGGGCCCTAAACATTCAGTACTTC.

This chain links TRBV18 with TRBJ1-1; 7 nucleotides align to TRBD1. V shed 8 bases, J shed 1 base, and the junction held 7 bases outside the gene matches. The CDR3 is 14 amino acids. Germline CDR1 and CDR2: KGHSH and LQKENI. CDR3 loop: CASTPGQPNTEAFF. CDR3 DNA sequence: TGTGCCAGCACTCCGGGACAGCCGAACACTGAAGCTTTCTTT.

The V call is TRBV9, the J call TRBJ2-3, with 7 positions matching TRBD1. The CDR3 loop spans 18 amino acids. J was trimmed by 1 base and V by 0 bases; bases with no gene match: 11. Germline values: CDR1 SGDLS, CDR2 YYNGEE. CDR3 region: CASSVAPRQGEGTDTQYF. The CDR3 nucleotides read TGTGCCAGCAGCGTAGCACCTAGACAGGGAGAGGGCACAGATACGCAGTATTTT.

This chain links TRBV5-5 with TRBJ2-7; 11 bases align to TRBD1. Trimming cost V 4 bases and J 7 bases; bases outside gene matches: 10. CDR3 length: 15 residues. CDR1 SGHKS and CDR2 YYEKEE come from the germline V gene (reference sequence). The CDR3 bases are TGTGCCAGCAGCCTCTGGACAGGGGGCCCGGGTGAGCAGTACTTC. This sequence encodes CASSLWTGGPGEQYF. Based on the CDR3 plus reference TRBV5-5 and TRBJ2-7, the full variable domain is DAGVTQSPTHLIKTRGQQVTLRCSPISGHKSVSWYQQVLGQGPQFIFQYYEKEERGRGNFPDRFSARQFPNYSSELNVNALLLGDSALYLCASSLWTGGPGEQYFGPGTRLTVT.

The rearrangement links TRBV5-1 to TRBJ1-1, with unresolved D. V was cut by 4 bases and J by 3 bases, with 13 bases left in between. Per the germline V gene, CDR1 is SGHRS and CDR2 is YFSETQ. The CDR3 runs to 14 residues. The CDR3 reads CASSESPSDTEAFF. As DNA, the CDR3 is TGCGCCAGCAGCGAATCACCGTCGGACACTGAAGCTTTCTTT.

This clone was seen a single time. The chain links TRBV5-4 to TRBJ1-2, with D perhaps matching TRBD1 (5 bases). This CDR3 comprises 13 residues. V lost 4 bases, J lost 6 bases, and 13 bases lay in between. CDR1 and CDR2 from the germline V gene are SGHNT and YYREEE (reference sequence). The CDR3: CASSVDGTDGYTF. The CDR3 DNA is TGTGCCAGCAGCGTAGACGGGACTGATGGCTACACCTTC.

The rearrangement joins TRBV20-1 to TRBJ1-3; D is undetermined. The CDR3 length is 11 residues. The V end was cut by 0 bases, the J end by 3 bases, with 0 bases between. Germline CDR1 and CDR2: DFQATT and SNEGSKA (reference sequence). This CDR3 is CSARDGNTIYF. CDR3 nucleotides: TGCAGTGCTAGAGATGGAAACACCATATATTTT.

As DNA, the CDR3 is TGTGCCAGCAGTTATTCGGGGATTGAGAACATTCAGTACTTC. It is translated as CASSYSGIENIQYF. This chain uses TRBV6-5 with TRBJ2-4, with D perhaps TRBD2 (5 bases). CDR3 size: 14 residues. Trimming removed 3 bases from V and 7 bases from J, with 13 bases in between. CDR1 MNHEY and CDR2 SVGAGI come from the germline V gene.

The V call is TRBV7-9, the J call TRBJ1-2; D is unclear. The CDR3 length is 14 residues. Germline CDR1 and CDR2: SEHNR and FQNEAQ (reference sequence). Trimming cost V 5 bases and J 2 bases, with 12 bases left between them. In DNA form, the CDR3 reads TGTGCCAGCAGCCGAGGTCAGGTGAACTATGGCTACACCTTC. Its protein product is CASSRGQVNYGYTF.

This chain links TRBV28 with TRBJ2-7; 11 bases are a match to TRBD1. V dropped 6 bases and J dropped 6; count of bases not matched to a gene: 7. The CDR3 consists of 14 residues. Germline-derived CDR1 and CDR2 are MDHEN and SYDVKM. CDR3 DNA: TGTGCCAGCAGAGTGGACAGGGGGCGAATCGAGCAGTACTTC. It is translated as CASRVDRGRIEQYF.

J is TRBJ1-2 and V is TRBV5-8; 7 nucleotides match TRBD1. This CDR3 contains 14 residues. Trimming cost V 0 bases and J 4 bases; bases outside gene matches: 3. Germline V lookup: CDR1 SGHTS, CDR2 YDEGEE. The DNA for the CDR3 is TGTGCCAGCAGCTTGGACAGGGGCCCCTATGGCTACACCTTC. This encodes CASSLDRGPYGYTF.

The CDR3 reads CASSIAGTGNYEQYF. CDR3 nucleotide sequence: TGTGCCAGTAGTATAGCAGGGACAGGAAACTACGAGCAGTACTTC. The chain is built from TRBV19 and TRBJ2-7, with 8 nucleotides matching TRBD1. V trimming: 1 base; J trimming: 3 bases; junction bases outside the gene matches: 5. CDR1 is LNHDA, CDR2 SQIVND, per germline (reference sequence). This CDR3 region has 15 residues.

This clone appeared a few times. The J gene is TRBJ1-2, the V gene TRBV7-2, with TRBD1 matching 7 bases. Germline lookup yields CDR1 SGHTA and CDR2 FQGNSA. J lost 5 bases, V lost 5 bases, and 8 bases had no gene match. The CDR3 runs 14 residues. The CDR3 loop is CASSPRTGEYGYTF. The CDR3 DNA sequence: TGTGCCAGCAGCCCCCGGACAGGCGAGTATGGCTACACCTTC.

Only one count was recorded for this clone. The chain carries TRBV5-1 and TRBJ2-2; 12 bases line up with TRBD1. Unmatched junction bases numbered 9, after V lost 4 bases and J lost 8 bases. Germline loops: CDR1 SGHRS, CDR2 YFSETQ. The CDR3 spans 16 residues. The CDR3 region is CASSPGTGGVIGELFF. DNA for the CDR3: TGCGCCAGCAGCCCCGGGACAGGGGGCGTGATAGGGGAGCTGTTTTTT.

This clone was counted once. The chain joins TRBV12-5 to TRBJ2-3; D is perhaps TRBD2 (6 bases). There are 17 residues in the CDR3. Germline V gives CDR1 LGHNT, CDR2 FRNRAP. V lost 0 bases, J lost 3 bases, and 16 bases lay in between. The CDR3 sequence: CASGLVLWEERTDTQYF. The DNA of the CDR3 is TGTGCTAGTGGTTTGGTACTCTGGGAGGAGCGGACAGATACGCAGTATTTT. Based on the CDR3 plus reference TRBV12-5 and TRBJ2-3, the full variable domain is DARVTQTPRHKVTEMGQEVTMRCQPILGHNTVFWYRQTMMQGLELLAYFRNRAPLDDSGMPKDRFSAEMPDATLATLKIQPSEPRDSAVYFCASGLVLWEERTDTQYFGPGTRLTVL.

Points on this clone: The junction departs from germline at one end; a sequencing error may be responsible. This rearrangement joins TRBV12-3 or TRBV12-4 to TRBJ1-2, with unresolved D. The CDR3 is 12 residues long. Written as DNA, the CDR3 is TGTGCCAGCAGCTTGGCCCGGGGTAGGCTTCGCTTC. Translating it yields CASSLARGRLRF.

This clone was observed a single time. J is TRBJ2-2 and V is TRBV19; D is uncertain. Trimming removed 2 bases from V and 0 bases from J, with 10 bases in between. Germline V gene data show CDR1 as LNHDA and CDR2 as SQIVND (reference sequence). The CDR3 is made up of 16 amino acids. The CDR3 DNA is TGTGCCAGTAGTATAATACTTCCCGCGAACACCGGGGAGCTGTTTTTT. Protein sequence: CASSIILPANTGELFF.

Written as DNA, the CDR3 is TGTGCCAGCAGCGAGGGGGGGGCCAATCAGCCCCAGCATTTT. This gives the protein CASSEGGANQPQHF. The rearrangement links TRBV7-2 to TRBJ1-5; maybe TRBD1 (6 bases). The CDR3 extends over 14 amino acids. Per germline, CDR1 SGHTA and CDR2 FQGNSA. Trimming stripped 5 bases from V and 3 bases from J, with 11 bases between.

The rearrangement uses TRBV19 and TRBJ1-5; TRBD1 aligns across 7 bases. With 10 bases clipped from V and 4 bases from J, the junction kept 4 bases outside the gene matches. This CDR3 contains 12 residues. CDR1 LNHDA and CDR2 SQIVND come from the germline V gene (reference sequence). The CDR3 loop is CATRDSNQPQHF. As DNA, the CDR3 is TGTGCCACCCGGGACAGTAATCAGCCCCAGCATTTT.

The gene calls are TRBV6-9 and TRBJ2-5; 8 nucleotides align to TRBD1. Germline CDR1 reads MNHGY; CDR2 reads SVAAGI. The CDR3 contains 17 residues. Trimming took 7 bases from V and 4 from J; bases not matched to a gene: 17. CDR3 residues: CASTIGEPSGGGETQYF. CDR3 nucleotides: TGTGCCAGCACCATAGGGGAACCGTCAGGGGGCGGAGAGACCCAGTACTTC.

There are a few counts of this clone. The J gene is TRBJ2-2, the V gene TRBV2, with 10 nucleotides matching TRBD1. V shed 2 bases, J shed 6 bases, and the junction held 6 bases outside the gene matches. Germline V lookup: CDR1 SNHLY, CDR2 FYNNEI. CDR3 size: 16 residues. Here the CDR3 reads CASSEPGQGISGELFF. The CDR3 nucleotides read TGTGCCAGCAGTGAACCGGGACAGGGGATTTCCGGGGAGCTGTTTTTT.

CDR3 DNA sequence: TGTGCCAGCAGCTTTTCCACCCTTACTAGCGGGAGCTCCTACAATGAGCAGTTCTTC. This gives the protein CASSFSTLTSGSSYNEQFF. The chain is built from TRBV9 and TRBJ2-1; 11 nucleotides line up with TRBD2. The CDR3 is made up of 19 amino acids. V trimming: 4 bases; J trimming: 0 bases; junction bases outside the gene matches: 12. The germline gives CDR1 SGDLS, CDR2 YYNGEE.

The rearrangement joins TRBV10-3 to TRBJ1-2; D uncertain. The V and J ends lost 0 bases and 5 bases respectively, with 7 bases between them. The CDR3 loop spans 13 amino acids. Looked up from germline, CDR1 is ENHRY and CDR2 is SYGVKD. CDR3: CAISESAEYGYTF. The DNA of the CDR3 is TGTGCCATCAGTGAGTCGGCAGAGTATGGCTACACCTTC.

The rearrangement uses TRBV9 and TRBJ1-4; D is unclear. Germline CDR1 SGDLS, CDR2 YYNGEE. V gave up 3 bases and J gave up 4 bases, with 7 bases separating them. This CDR3 has 13 residues. DNA of the CDR3: TGTGCCAGCAGCGAGCAGGTTAATGAAAAACTGTTTTTT. It codes for CASSEQVNEKLFF.

The chain is built from TRBV18 and TRBJ1-5; no clear D gene. The CDR3 spans 16 residues. Between the trimmed V and J ends, which lost 0 bases and 4 bases, there was a span of 13 bases. Germline V CDR1 and CDR2: KGHSH, LQKENI. CDR3 protein: CASSPPRVPQNQPQHF. The CDR3, as DNA: TGTGCCAGCTCACCACCGAGGGTACCCCAGAATCAGCCCCAGCATTTT.